The 32 T cell receptor beta chains presented below share a single source sample, sequenced in a study of CD8 T cells in ankylosing spondylitis. TCRdb independently ran MiXCR on the 5' RACE reads; one entry per CDR3 protein. The sample holds some 38,000 distinct CDR3 sequences, about a tenth seen once. Sequencing input: blood, either unsorted or a sorted T cell fraction (not recorded which). These receptors all stem from a male donor with ankylosing spondylitis or in good health (not recorded which).

The rearrangement joins TRBV19 to TRBJ2-7, with a weak D call TRBD2 (6 bases). The V gene lost 4 bases and the J gene lost 9 bases, with 16 bases spanning the gap. This CDR3 has 13 amino acids. Germline V lookup: CDR1 LNHDA, CDR2 SQIVND (reference sequence). CDR3 sequence (DNA): TGTGCCAGTAGTACGGGACTCCGGTGGAGGCAGTACTTC. Translated: CASSTGLRWRQYF.

In its sample, this clonotype was seen many times. The chain recombines TRBV3-1 with TRBJ2-5; 8 positions agree with TRBD2. The CDR3 loop spans 16 amino acids. V gave up 2 bases and J gave up 1 base; unmatched junction bases: 6. The germline V gene encodes CDR1 LGHDT and CDR2 YNNKEL (reference sequence). CDR3 region: CASSQIVAGLQETQYF. CDR3 sequence (DNA): TGTGCCAGCAGCCAAATAGTAGCGGGACTCCAAGAGACCCAGTACTTC.

Regarding this clonotype: This may be a read error: a much more frequent sequence differs by one nucleotide. This chain joins TRBV20-1 and TRBJ1-4; unclear D gene. V lost 8 bases to trimming and J lost 0 bases, with 13 bases between them. The CDR3 has 14 residues. In germline, CDR1 is DFQATT, CDR2 SNEGSKA (reference sequence). The chain's CDR3 is CSPTPVATNEKLFF. In DNA, the CDR3 is TGCAGTCCCACACCGGTTGCAACTAATGAAAAACTGTTTTTT.

The rearrangement links TRBV3-1 to TRBJ1-5, with D possibly being TRBD1 (5 bases). CDR3 length equals 17 residues. CDR1 LGHDT and CDR2 YNNKEL come from the germline V gene (reference sequence). V was pared by 2 bases and J by 4 bases, with 18 bases between. The CDR3 DNA reads as TGTGCCAGCAGCCAATACCCCTCCGGGACGAGGAATCAGCCCCAGCATTTT. Its protein product is CASSQYPSGTRNQPQHF. The whole variable domain, filled in from reference TRBV3-1 and TRBJ1-5, reads DTAVSQTPKYLVTQMGNDKSIKCEQNLGHDTMYWYKQDSKKFLKIMFSYNNKELIINETVPNRFSPKSPDKAHLNLHINSLELGDSAVYFCASSQYPSGTRNQPQHFGDGTRLSIL.

This clonotype came up many times. This CDR3 is CSASGPYEQYF. The CDR3 DNA sequence: TGCAGTGCGTCCGGGCCCTACGAGCAGTACTTC. The rearrangement uses TRBV20-1 and TRBJ2-7; D is undetermined. Germline-derived CDR1 and CDR2 are DFQATT and SNEGSKA (reference sequence). The CDR3 has 11 amino acids. Trimming removed 6 bases from V and 2 bases from J, with 8 bases in between.

This clonotype was seen at least ten times. One junction end disagrees with the germline gene, perhaps due to a read error. This chain joins TRBV2 and TRBJ1-2, with TRBD1 matching over 10 bases. The CDR3 extends over 15 amino acids. The germline V gene has CDR1 SNHLY and CDR2 FYNNEI. CDR3 nucleotide sequence: TGTGGCAGCATTTGGGGACAGGGGCTCAACTATGGCTACACCTTC. It encodes CGSIWGQGLNYGYTF.

This clonotype was counted many times. CDR3 loop: CAISEEGRGELFF. CDR3 DNA sequence: TGTGCCATCAGTGAGGAGGGTCGCGGGGAGCTGTTTTTT. The chain is built from TRBV10-3 and TRBJ2-2; D might be TRBD2 (5 bases). Between the trimmed V and J ends, which lost 2 bases and 7 bases, there was a span of 8 bases. The CDR3 is made up of 13 amino acids. Germline V lookup: CDR1 ENHRY, CDR2 SYGVKD.

This clonotype was seen many times. This chain uses TRBV6-1 with TRBJ1-1, with D perhaps matching TRBD1 (5 bases). This CDR3 contains 14 residues. V was clipped by 3 bases and J by 4 bases, with 12 bases between them. Germline lookup yields CDR1 MNHNS and CDR2 SASEGT. The CDR3 DNA reads as TGTGCCAGCAGTGATCAGGGCTCGAGCACTGAAGCTTTCTTT. Its translation is CASSDQGSSTEAFF.

Many counts were recorded for this clonotype. The chain uses TRBV7-8 and TRBJ1-6, with unresolved D. From germline, CDR1 is SGHVS and CDR2 FQNEAQ. The V gene lost 3 bases and the J gene lost 5 bases, with 11 bases spanning the gap. CDR3 length equals 15 residues. CDR3 amino acids: CASSFSHGDNSPLHF. In DNA, the CDR3 is TGTGCCAGCAGCTTCTCCCACGGAGATAATTCACCCCTCCACTTT.

The J gene is TRBJ2-2, the V gene TRBV2; 9 bases agree with TRBD2. V lost 3 bases and J lost 3; bases outside the gene matches: 8. The CDR3 has 17 residues. The germline gives CDR1 SNHLY, CDR2 FYNNEI. CDR3 nucleotides: TGTGCCAGCAGTGAGCCTAGCGGGATTGGGGACACCGGGGAGCTGTTTTTT. Its translation: CASSEPSGIGDTGELFF.

At least ten counts were recorded for this clonotype. The chain has TRBV19 and TRBJ2-5; TRBD2 matches 10 bases. V lost 5 bases and J lost 4; bases outside the gene matches: 1. CDR3 length equals 13 residues. Germline V gene lookup returns CDR1 LNHDA and CDR2 SQIVND (reference sequence). The DNA of the CDR3 is TGTGCCAGTAGTCTAGCGGGAGTAGAGACCCAGTACTTC. Protein product: CASSLAGVETQYF.

The table lists this clonotype with many counts. This chain links TRBV6-2 or TRBV6-3 with TRBJ2-6, with 9 nucleotides matching TRBD1. The CDR3 extends over 17 amino acids. CDR1 is MNHEY and CDR2 is SVGEGT in the germline V gene. The V segment lost 4 bases and the J segment 0 bases; nucleotides outside the gene matches: 4. CDR3: CASSSQTGGSGANVLTF. In DNA, the CDR3 is TGTGCCAGCAGTTCCCAGACAGGGGGCTCTGGGGCCAACGTCCTGACTTTC.

In its sample, this clonotype was seen a few times. This chain uses TRBV29-1 with TRBJ2-3; TRBD2 might be the D (6 bases). This CDR3 region has 15 residues. Trimming took 6 bases from V and 0 from J, leaving 16 bases between them. The germline gives CDR1 SQVTM, CDR2 ANQGSEA. The chain's CDR3 is CSVASGSTSTDTQYF. As DNA, the CDR3 is TGCAGCGTCGCCTCCGGGAGTACGAGCACAGATACGCAGTATTTT.

This clonotype was seen ten or more times. The chain couples TRBV28 to TRBJ2-1; no reliable D call. The CDR3 consists of 16 residues. Trimming took off 1 base at V and 8 bases at J, with 18 bases between the two ends. Germline V gives CDR1 MDHEN, CDR2 SYDVKM. DNA for the CDR3: TGTGCCAGCAGTTTATTCCGAGAGACCCTTATGGATGAGCAGTTCTTC. Amino acid sequence: CASSLFRETLMDEQFF.

This clonotype was counted many times. J is TRBJ2-2 and V is TRBV5-1, with 8 bases fitting TRBD1. The CDR3 sequence is 15 residues long. Trimming took 4 bases from V and 3 from J; bases not matched to a gene: 5. CDR1 and CDR2 (germline): SGHRS, YFSETQ. CDR3 nucleotides: TGCGCCAGCAGCGCAGGACAGGGATACACCGGGGAGCTGTTTTTT. Residues: CASSAGQGYTGELFF.

This clonotype was detected many times. J is TRBJ2-1 and V is TRBV27; TRBD2 aligns across 9 bases. With V trimmed by 9 bases and J by 5 bases, 5 bases remained unmatched. The length of the CDR3 is 13 residues. Germline-derived CDR1 and CDR2 are MNHEY and SMNVEV (reference sequence). The CDR3 reads CASQSGRHNEQFF. In DNA form, the CDR3 reads TGTGCCAGTCAGAGCGGGAGGCACAATGAGCAGTTCTTC.

This clonotype was counted ten times or more. The genes are TRBV9 and TRBJ2-3; tentatively, D is TRBD1 (6 bases). The CDR3 consists of 14 residues. Germline loops: CDR1 SGDLS, CDR2 YYNGEE. V was trimmed by 3 bases and J by 4 bases, leaving 12 bases between them. In nucleotides, the CDR3 is TGTGCCAGCAGCGGGACAGCGCGGGCAGATACGCAGTATTTT. This sequence encodes CASSGTARADTQYF.

This clonotype was seen a handful of times. This chain joins TRBV2 and TRBJ1-1; TRBD1 matches at 7 bases. V was pared by 8 bases and J by 2 bases, with 5 bases of the junction left unmatched. Germline V gene data show CDR1 as SNHLY and CDR2 as FYNNEI. The CDR3 runs to 13 residues. Here the CDR3 reads CASLGQFNTEAFF. The CDR3 DNA is TGTGCCAGCTTGGGACAGTTCAACACTGAAGCTTTCTTT.

This clonotype occurred many times. The V and J genes are TRBV6-1 and TRBJ1-1; 12 bases are shared with TRBD1. The ends lost 7 bases at V and 9 bases at J; junction bases unmatched: 9. The CDR3 consists of 14 residues. The germline CDR1 and CDR2 sequences are MNHNS and SASEGT. For the CDR3, the DNA is TGTGCCAGCACCGGGGACAGGGGGCGAGGAAAAGCTTTCTTT. It translates to CASTGDRGRGKAFF.

In its sample, this clonotype was seen many times. The chain uses TRBV29-1 and TRBJ2-7; possible D gene TRBD1, 6 bases. V was pared by 6 bases and J by 6 bases, with 18 bases between. The V gene's germline CDR1 is SQVTM and CDR2 ANQGSEA. CDR3 length: 13 amino acids. Here the CDR3 reads CSVPLRDTSEQYF. The CDR3 nucleotides are TGCAGCGTCCCCCTCCGGGACACCTCCGAGCAGTACTTC.

This clonotype has at least ten counts. The genes are TRBV2 and TRBJ1-1; D gene uncertain. Between the trimmed V and J ends, which lost 1 base and 0 bases, there was a span of 12 bases. Germline V lookup: CDR1 SNHLY, CDR2 FYNNEI. The CDR3 loop spans 16 amino acids. The CDR3 nucleotides are TGTGCCAGCAGTGAAGTGGGTGGAGCTATGAACACTGAAGCTTTCTTT. This gives the protein CASSEVGGAMNTEAFF.

This clonotype was seen ten or more times. The rearrangement links TRBV7-9 to TRBJ2-3; D is unresolved. Germline lookup yields CDR1 SEHNR and CDR2 FQNEAQ (reference sequence). V lost 2 bases to trimming and J lost 1 base, with 7 bases between them. CDR3 length: 14 amino acids. The CDR3 sequence: CASSLLSGTDTQYF. CDR3 nucleotides: TGTGCCAGCAGCTTACTCTCGGGCACAGATACGCAGTATTTT.

The chain recombines TRBV12-3 or TRBV12-4 with TRBJ2-2; possibly TRBD1 or TRBD2 for D (5 bases each). The CDR3 has 18 amino acids. V lost 11 bases, J lost 4 bases, and 29 bases lay in between. The CDR3 here is CALSSGTGLAAGTGELFF. DNA for the CDR3: TGTGCCCTCAGTTCCGGGACGGGCCTTGCGGCGGGCACCGGGGAGCTGTTTTTT.

This clonotype is deemed medium-sized. The chain links TRBV6-2 or TRBV6-3 to TRBJ2-1; no definite D call. CDR3 length equals 14 residues. V lost 5 bases to trimming and J lost 2 bases, with 10 bases between them. Looked up from germline, CDR1 is MNHEY and CDR2 is SVGEGT. CDR3 coding DNA: TGTGCCAGCAGTAGCGCCTCGCCCTACAATGAGCAGTTCTTC. Its protein is CASSSASPYNEQFF.

This clonotype appeared a few times. The chain links TRBV6-1 to TRBJ1-3, with a possible D match to TRBD1 (5 bases). The CDR3 sequence is 14 residues long. V lost 6 bases to trimming and J lost 0 bases, with 9 bases between them. Germline CDR1 MNHNS, CDR2 SASEGT. Written as DNA, the CDR3 is TGTGCCAGCAGCCCAGGGAGCTCTGGAAACACCATATATTTT. Protein: CASSPGSSGNTIYF.

This clonotype has ten or more counts. V usage is TRBV28 and J usage is TRBJ2-1; no clear D. The V and J ends lost 7 bases and 6 bases respectively, with 13 bases between them. The CDR3 length is 13 residues. Germline V gene lookup returns CDR1 MDHEN and CDR2 SYDVKM. The DNA for the CDR3 is TGTGCCAGCACCCGGTTTAGCATCAATGAGCAGTTCTTC. Translating it yields CASTRFSINEQFF.

This clonotype was found many times. This rearrangement joins TRBV4-1 to TRBJ2-1; 16 bases map to TRBD2. V lost 4 bases to trimming and J lost 10 bases; unmatched junction nucleotides: 10. The germline CDR1 and CDR2 sequences are MGHRA and YSYEKL. This CDR3 has 17 residues. Here the CDR3 DNA reads TGCGCCAGCAGCCCAGAGGAGCTGGGACTAGCGGGAGGGGAGCAGTTCTTC. It codes for CASSPEELGLAGGEQFF.

This clonotype was seen at least ten times. This rearrangement joins TRBV29-1 to TRBJ2-7; 9 bases map to TRBD2. The junction had 6 bases not matched to a gene; V was cut back by 4 bases and J by 2 bases. The CDR3 contains 14 residues. Germline V gene data show CDR1 as SQVTM and CDR2 as ANQGSEA. CDR3: CSVARSSGTYEQYF. CDR3 in DNA: TGCAGCGTTGCTCGATCTAGCGGGACCTACGAGCAGTACTTC.

This clonotype was seen at least ten times. Here the CDR3 DNA reads TGTGCCAGCAGCATGGGACTCTACACCGGGGAGCTGTTTTTT. Its protein is CASSMGLYTGELFF. The chain employs TRBV7-9 and TRBJ2-2, with D possibly matching TRBD2 (6 bases). Deletions cut 5 bases from V and 3 bases from J, with 10 bases between. CDR3 size: 14 residues. The germline CDR1 and CDR2 sequences are SEHNR and FQNEAQ (reference sequence).

In this sample, this clonotype turned up many times. This chain links TRBV4-2 with TRBJ1-6, with 9 bases aligning to TRBD1. The CDR3 loop spans 17 amino acids. Germline V CDR1 and CDR2: LGHNA, YNFKEQ. Unmatched junction bases numbered 11, after V lost 2 bases and J lost 9 bases. Here the CDR3 DNA reads TGTGCCAGCAGCCAACCCTCCGAGGACAGGGGTTCTTCACCCCTCCACTTT. This gives the protein CASSQPSEDRGSSPLHF.

This clonotype is categorized as medium-sized (0.01 to 0.1%). V is TRBV20-1 and J is TRBJ2-7, with 8 bases matching TRBD2. V gave up 3 bases and J gave up 5 bases; unmatched junction bases: 6. Germline V gives CDR1 DFQATT, CDR2 SNEGSKA (reference sequence). The CDR3 length is 13 residues. CDR3 coding DNA: TGCAGTGCTAGGGGGCGGGAGGACCACGAGCAGTACTTC. It yields the protein CSARGREDHEQYF.

This clonotype was recorded a few times. The chain joins TRBV27 to TRBJ1-1; 8 nucleotides align to TRBD1. CDR3 length: 14 residues. Germline assignment: CDR1 MNHEY and CDR2 SMNVEV (reference sequence). Unmatched junction bases numbered 8, after V lost 5 bases and J lost 6 bases. DNA of the CDR3: TGTGCCAGCAGTCTAGGACAGGGAAGGGCTGAAGCTTTCTTT. It encodes CASSLGQGRAEAFF.